The sequence of this TCR beta chain was determined in a study of blood T cells in healthy people across ages. Regarding the study as a whole: Per million T cells, TCR beta diversity dropped roughly linearly as age increased. Changes in expanded clonotypes were possibly confounded, as the CMV status of donors was unknown. Both higher diversity and more naive CD4+ cells marked long-lived donors when set against aged donors.

This clonotype has only a few counts. Its antigen is currently unknown. Trimming took 1 base from V and 4 from J, leaving 11 bases between them. This CDR3 contains 15 residues. The germline V gene has CDR1 SGHVS and CDR2 FQNEAQ. A second roughly 7 to 11 cycle PCR used barcoded and J-beta primers. Tagging of each cDNA molecule was performed by a template-switch adaptor with 12 random nucleotides. One entry per CDR3 protein, called by TCRdb with MiXCR from the 5' RACE reads. The repertoire holds fewer than 2 million distinct CDR3 sequences, with approximately 40% as singletons. The TCR sequence derives from a human donor in good health. This sequence joins TRBV7-8 and TRBJ2-1; D remains unclear. The specimen sequenced was blood. In DNA form, the CDR3 reads TGTGCCAGCAGCTTAGAACCTCCCCCTTACAATGAGCAGTTCTTC. As protein: CASSLEPPPYNEQFF.